The 6 T cell receptor beta chains below were found in one sample sequenced in a study of long-term antiretroviral therapy in people with HIV. Running of the v3.0 immunoSEQ assay took place at survey level. Assay: immunoSEQ multiplex PCR; the TCRdb copy retains only in-frame clones and omits some. This sample has around 24,000 clones; under 85% occur once, and the top ten carry about a quarter. The specimen was unsorted PBMCs, collected 0.4 years after starting antiretroviral therapy. Receptors originate from a man aged 50 to 60 with HIV.

The rearrangement uses TRBV10-3 and TRBJ1-2; tentatively, D is TRBD1 (6 bases). The CDR3 length is 14 residues. Germline V gene lookup returns CDR1 ENHRY and CDR2 SYGVKD. V gave up 2 bases and J gave up 8 bases, with 15 bases separating them. The CDR3 loop reads CAISEPPGGKGYTF. The CDR3 DNA reads TGTGCCATCAGTGAGCCGCCCGGGGGCAAAGGCTACACCTTC.

The chain links TRBV9 to TRBJ1-5; a weak D match, TRBD1 (5 bases). Germline V gene data show CDR1 as SGDLS and CDR2 as YYNGEE. The CDR3 spans 15 residues. The V gene lost 4 bases and the J gene lost 5 bases, with 16 bases spanning the gap. CDR3 sequence: CASSKTGTEDQPQHF. CDR3 bases: TGTGCCAGCAGCAAAACCGGGACGGAAGATCAGCCCCAGCATTTT.

The V call is TRBV9, the J call TRBJ2-7, with a weak D call TRBD2 (6 bases). CDR3 length equals 14 residues. V was pared by 3 bases and J by 5 bases, with 15 bases between. Germline V gives CDR1 SGDLS, CDR2 YYNGEE. CDR3 protein: CASSEEGLVDEQYF. The CDR3, as DNA: TGTGCCAGCAGCGAGGAGGGGCTCGTGGACGAGCAGTACTTC.

The chain employs TRBV28 and TRBJ1-6; D is unclear. Germline V CDR1 and CDR2: MDHEN, SYDVKM. The V gene lost 7 bases and the J gene lost 9 bases, with 10 bases spanning the gap. There are 12 residues in the CDR3. Here the CDR3 reads CASMTPPSPLHF. The CDR3 region has the DNA TGTGCCAGCATGACCCCCCCTTCACCCCTCCACTTT.

In its sample, this clone was seen once. The chain employs TRBV15 and TRBJ1-1; no firm D call. V shed 0 bases and J shed 0 bases, with 8 bases lying between them. The CDR3 is 15 amino acids. The germline gives CDR1 LNHNV, CDR2 YYDKDF (reference sequence). The CDR3 here is CATSRDQVMNTEAFF. Here the CDR3 DNA reads TGTGCCACCAGCAGAGATCAGGTCATGAACACTGAAGCTTTCTTT.

This clone was observed a few times. The chain uses TRBV30 and TRBJ1-2; D ambiguous. This CDR3 region has 11 residues. Germline V lookup: CDR1 GTSNPN, CDR2 SVGIG (reference sequence). The V end lost 5 bases, the J end lost 4 bases, and 8 bases lay between the germline ends. The CDR3 loop reads CAWSDGYGYTF. The CDR3 coding sequence is TGTGCCTGGTCGGACGGCTATGGCTACACCTTC.